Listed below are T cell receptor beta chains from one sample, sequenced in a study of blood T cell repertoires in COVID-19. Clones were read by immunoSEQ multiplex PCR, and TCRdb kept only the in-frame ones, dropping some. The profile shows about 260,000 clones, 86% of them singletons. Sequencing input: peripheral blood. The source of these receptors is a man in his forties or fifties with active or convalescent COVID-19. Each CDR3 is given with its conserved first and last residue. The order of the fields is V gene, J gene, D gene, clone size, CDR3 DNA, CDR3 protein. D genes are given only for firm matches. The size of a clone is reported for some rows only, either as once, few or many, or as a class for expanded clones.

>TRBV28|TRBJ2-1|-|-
TGTGCCAGCAGTCTTCGTTTTGAGAGTGAGCAGTTCTTC
CASSLRFESEQFF
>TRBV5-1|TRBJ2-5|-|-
TGCGCCAGCAGCTTGGCTATGCAAGAGACCCAGTACTTC
CASSLAMQETQYF
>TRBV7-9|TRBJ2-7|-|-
TGTGCCAGCAGCTTACTGGACAGCTCCTACGAGCAGTACTTC
CASSLLDSSYEQYF
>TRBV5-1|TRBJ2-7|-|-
TGCGCCAGCAACCCCGTTTTCGGGAGATACGAGCAGTACTTC
CASNPVFGRYEQYF
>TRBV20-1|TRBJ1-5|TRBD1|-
TGCAGTGCTAGTGGGGACAGGGTATATAGCAATCAGCCCCAGCATTTT
CSASGDRVYSNQPQHF
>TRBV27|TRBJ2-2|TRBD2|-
TGTGCCAGCAGCGGCCGACTAGCAGACGGGGCCGGGGAGCTGTTTTTT
CASSGRLADGAGELFF
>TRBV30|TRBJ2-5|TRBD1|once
TGTGCCTGGAGTGTAGGGACAGGAGGGGAGACCCAGTACTTC
CAWSVGTGGETQYF
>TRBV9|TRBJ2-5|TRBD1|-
TGTGCCAGCAGCGTAGATGGACAGGGGGCGCGAGAGACCCAGTACTTC
CASSVDGQGARETQYF
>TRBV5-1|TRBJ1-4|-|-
TGCGCCAGCAGCCCAGGGCCAAATGAAAGACTGTTTTTT
CASSPGPNERLFF
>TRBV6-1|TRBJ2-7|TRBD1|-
TGTGCCAGCAGTGAAACGGCAGGGGGCTCCTACTACGAGCAGTACTTC
CASSETAGGSYYEQYF
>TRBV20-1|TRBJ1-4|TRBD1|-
TGCAGTGCTAGTTTTATGGGACAGGGAGGTGAAAAACTGTTTTTT
CSASFMGQGGEKLFF
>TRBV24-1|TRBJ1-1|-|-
TGTGCCCCCCTGGGCAGGGGCGGAATCTGGAACACTGAAGCTTTCTTT
CAPLGRGGIWNTEAFF
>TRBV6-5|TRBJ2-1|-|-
TGTGCCAGCAGTTTCCACAGGGCTTACAATGAGCAGTTCTTC
CASSFHRAYNEQFF
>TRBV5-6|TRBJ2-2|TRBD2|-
TGTGCCAGCAGCTCGGAACTAGCGGGAGGCCACGGGGAGCTGTTTTTT
CASSSELAGGHGELFF
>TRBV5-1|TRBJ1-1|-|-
TGCGCCAGCAGCCGCAGGGGAACGAACACTGAAGCTTTCTTT
CASSRRGTNTEAFF
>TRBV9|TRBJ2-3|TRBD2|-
TGTGCCAGCAGCGTGGGTAGCGGGAGCACAGATACGCAGTATTTT
CASSVGSGSTDTQYF
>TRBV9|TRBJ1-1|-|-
TGTGCCAGCAGCCGATTGACAGCGAACACTGAAGCTTTCTTT
CASSRLTANTEAFF
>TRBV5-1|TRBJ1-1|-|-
TGCGCCAGCAGCCCCGGGGATCCCATGAACACTGAAGCTTTCTTT
CASSPGDPMNTEAFF
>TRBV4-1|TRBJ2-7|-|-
TGCGCCAGCAGCCAAGTCTGGGGGACGGGGGACTCCTACGAGCAGTACTTC
CASSQVWGTGDSYEQYF
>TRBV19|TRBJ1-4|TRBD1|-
TGTGCCAGTAGCCCCCAGACAGGGGCCTCTAGTGAAAAACTGTTTTTT
CASSPQTGASSEKLFF
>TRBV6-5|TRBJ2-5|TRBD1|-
TGTGCCAGCAGTTACACCGGGACAGGGTTAGAGACCCAGTACTTC
CASSYTGTGLETQYF
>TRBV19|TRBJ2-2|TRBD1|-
TGTGCCAGTATTGCAGGGGGCGCCGTTTTGGACACCGGGGAGCTGTTTTTT
CASIAGGAVLDTGELFF
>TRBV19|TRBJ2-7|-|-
TGTGCCAGTAGTAAGGAGGTACGAAGGAGCTACGAGCAGTACTTC
CASSKEVRRSYEQYF
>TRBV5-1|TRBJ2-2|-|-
TGCGCCAGCAGCTTGGGGGGAGGCACCGGGGAGCTGTTTTTT
CASSLGGGTGELFF
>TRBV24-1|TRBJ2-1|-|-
TGTGCCACCAGTGATCCAACTAGACCTGAGCAGTTCTTC
CATSDPTRPEQFF
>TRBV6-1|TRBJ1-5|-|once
TGTGCCAGCAGTGAATGGAGGGTCAGTGGGCAGCCCCAGCATTTT
CASSEWRVSGQPQHF
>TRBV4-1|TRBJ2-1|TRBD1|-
TGCGCCAGCAGCCAAGTCTACGGGACAGAAAATGAGCAGTTCTTC
CASSQVYGTENEQFF
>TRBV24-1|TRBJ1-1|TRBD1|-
TGTGCCACCAGTGATTCCGGGACAGGGGACACTGAAGCTTTCTTT
CATSDSGTGDTEAFF
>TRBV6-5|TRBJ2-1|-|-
TGTGCCAGCAGTTACCCATACAATGAGCAGTTCTTC
CASSYPYNEQFF
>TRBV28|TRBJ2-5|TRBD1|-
TGTGCCAGCAGTTTATCTCGGACAGGGCGGGAGACCCAGTACTTC
CASSLSRTGRETQYF
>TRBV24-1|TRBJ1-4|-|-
TGTGCCACCAGTGATCCCGACTCCAGTGAAAAACTGTTTTTT
CATSDPDSSEKLFF
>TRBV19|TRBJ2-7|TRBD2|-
TGTGCCAGTAGTCCTGGACTAGCGTTAACCTACGAGCAGTACTTC
CASSPGLALTYEQYF
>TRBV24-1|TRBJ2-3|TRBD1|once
TGTGCCACCAGTTTTACCGGGACAGGGGGCACAGATACGCAGTATTTT
CATSFTGTGGTDTQYF
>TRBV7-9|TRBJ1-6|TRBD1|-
TGTGCCAGCAACAGGGGGCAGGGGGCCACCTATAATTCACCCCTCCACTTT
CASNRGQGATYNSPLHF
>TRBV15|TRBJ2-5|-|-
TGTGCCACCAGCAGAGATCTTAGCCGAGAGACCCAGTACTTC
CATSRDLSRETQYF
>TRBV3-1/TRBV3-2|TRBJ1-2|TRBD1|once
TGTGCCAGCAGCCCCAGGGGGCTGGGATATGGCTACACCTTC
CASSPRGLGYGYTF
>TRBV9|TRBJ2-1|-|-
TGTGCCAGCAGCCCGACCCCGGGGAGGGGGAGCTCCTACAATGAGCAGTTCTTC
CASSPTPGRGSSYNEQFF